This TCR beta chain derives from a study of Ad26.COV2.S vaccination and SARS-CoV-2 variants. Study as a whole: Vaccine-arm donor from the placebo-controlled COV1001 Ad26.COV2.S trial. Ad26.COV2.S given intramuscularly, once or twice 56 days apart. Study-wide findings and caveats: Recipients of vaccine and of placebo showed similar breadth of their non-spike TCR repertoires. Total T cell responses were possibly underestimated by TCR breadth and depth analyses.

The CDR3 is 15 residues long. Trimming removed 2 bases from V and 2 bases from J, with 13 bases in between. Germline V gene data show CDR1 as MNHNS and CDR2 as SASEGT. Treatment: approximately 18 received Ad26.COV2.S at low or high dose, single or two shots; roughly five received placebo; per-sample allocation not given. Samples came from day 63 after the first vaccine or placebo injection. Note on this clone: Its antigen is still unknown.

Clones were sequenced by immunoSEQ multiplex PCR, and TCRdb holds only the in-frame ones, with some missing. The sample records hundreds of thousands of clones, roughly 86% being singletons. The sequenced sample was peripheral blood, obtained in a trial of Ad26.COV2.S vaccine versus placebo. The chain carries TRBV6-1 and TRBJ2-7; possibly TRBD1 or TRBD2 for D (5 bases each). This TCR was sampled from a person aged 18-60 years who received the Ad26.COV2.S COVID-19 vaccine or a placebo. This CDR3 reads CASSEPRPGPYEQYF. DNA of the CDR3: TGTGCCAGCAGTGAACCCCGACCGGGGCCCTACGAGCAGTACTTC.